This is a list of T cell receptor beta chains from one sample in a study of regulatory T cells in long-lasting Graves disease. TCRdb reanalysed the multiplex PCR reads using MiXCR and keeps one entry per CDR3 protein. The sample shows over 250,000 distinct CDR3 sequences, under 25% of them seen only once. The source material was peripheral blood mononuclear cells (PBMCs), sampled when the disease was refractory, from a patient treated with antithyroid drugs. These receptors were collected from a female donor with Graves disease. CDR3s include the opening cysteine and the closing phenylalanine or tryptophan. A D gene is named only where the DNA matches it firmly. The size entry is marked missing in some rows and otherwise reads once, few, many or a size class.

D gene | J gene | clone size | V gene | CDR3 protein | CDR3 DNA
TRBD1 | TRBJ1-1 | many | TRBV12-3/TRBV12-4 | CASSPQGGTEAFF | TGTGCCAGCAGTCCGCAGGGGGGCACTGAAGCTTTCTTT
- | TRBJ2-5 | few | TRBV7-8 | CASSYLSGLETQYF | TGTGCCAGCAGCTATTTGTCCGGCTTAGAGACCCAGTACTTC
- | TRBJ1-6 | - | TRBV28 | CASKMAGAGYSPLHF | TGTGCCAGCAAAATGGCCGGGGCAGGGTATTCACCCCTCCACTTT
- | TRBJ1-1 | few | TRBV29-1 | CSVEGSEDTEAFF | TGCAGCGTTGAGGGGAGTGAGGACACTGAAGCTTTCTTT
- | TRBJ1-5 | many | TRBV28 | CATWTQGYSNQPQHF | TGTGCTACGTGGACTCAGGGGTATAGCAATCAGCCCCAGCATTTT
- | TRBJ2-2 | - | TRBV18 | CASSPGRNAGELFF | TGTGCCAGCTCACCGGGACGGAACGCCGGGGAGCTGTTTTTT
- | TRBJ2-2 | many | TRBV12-3/TRBV12-4 | CASSFIAGTTGELFF | TGTGCCAGCAGTTTTATAGCAGGGACGACCGGGGAGCTGTTTTTT
- | TRBJ1-6 | many | TRBV27 | CASSFHAAHSPLHF | TGTGCCAGCAGTTTTCATGCTGCCCATTCACCCCTCCACTTT
- | TRBJ2-5 | few | TRBV7-2 | CASSTEARVGVRETQYF | TGTGCCAGCAGCACCGAGGCCAGGGTCGGAGTGCGAGAGACCCAGTACTTC
- | TRBJ2-1 | few | TRBV7-3 | CASSPKASSWPNEQFF | TGTGCCAGCAGCCCAAAGGCTAGCAGTTGGCCCAATGAGCAGTTCTTC
- | TRBJ1-5 | many | TRBV28 | CASSLFIQPQHF | TGTGCCAGCAGTTTATTTATCCAGCCCCAGCATTTT
- | TRBJ1-2 | few | TRBV7-2 | CASSLALDGQGGYTF | TGTGCCAGCAGCTTAGCCTTGGACGGGCAGGGGGGCTACACCTTC
TRBD2 | TRBJ2-7 | - | TRBV29-1 | CSVTGGTSGPNSYEQYF | TGCAGCGTGACCGGTGGGACTAGCGGGCCCAACTCCTACGAGCAGTACTTC
- | TRBJ2-7 | many | TRBV7-2 | CASSLVASFSYEQYF | TGTGCCAGCAGCTTAGTCGCTAGTTTTAGCTACGAGCAGTACTTC
TRBD2 | TRBJ2-3 | few | TRBV25-1 | CASRTSGEGGAQYF | TGTGCCAGCCGGACTAGCGGGGAGGGGGGAGCGCAGTATTTT
- | TRBJ2-4 | many | TRBV6-5 | CASSYSKGETKNIQYF | TGTGCCAGCAGTTACTCGAAAGGGGAGACCAAAAACATTCAGTACTTC
- | TRBJ2-1 | - | TRBV12-3/TRBV12-4 | CASSFSTGSYNEQFF | TGTGCCAGCAGTTTTTCGACCGGCTCCTACAATGAGCAGTTCTTC
- | TRBJ1-2 | few | TRBV4-3 | CASSQDRGGDYGYTF | TGCGCCAGCAGCCAAGATCGGGGGGGCGACTATGGCTACACCTTC
- | TRBJ1-2 | many | TRBV15 | CATSRDRTPGLYGYTF | TGTGCCACCAGCAGAGATCGGACCCCCGGACTCTATGGCTACACCTTC
- | TRBJ2-5 | many | TRBV11-2 | CASSSHTRRDQETQYF | TGTGCCAGCAGCTCGCATACGAGGAGGGATCAAGAGACCCAGTACTTC
TRBD2 | TRBJ2-7 | few | TRBV6-5 | CASSYAGTSGILGYEQYF | TGTGCCAGCAGTTACGCAGGGACTAGCGGGATATTAGGCTACGAGCAGTACTTC
- | TRBJ1-5 | few | TRBV7-2 | CASSLTSFGGDQPQHF | TGTGCCAGCAGCCTCACATCATTTGGGGGGGATCAGCCCCAGCATTTT
- | TRBJ2-7 | few | TRBV11-2 | CASSLDPGPFEQYF | TGTGCCAGCAGCTTAGATCCTGGGCCGTTCGAGCAGTACTTC
- | TRBJ1-2 | few | TRBV6-5 | CASSYSRRTDGYTF | TGTGCCAGCAGTTACTCGCGACGGACAGATGGCTACACCTTC
- | TRBJ1-6 | many | TRBV5-4 | CASRAWGSRNSPLHF | TGTGCCAGCCGCGCCTGGGGCAGTAGAAATTCACCCCTCCACTTT
- | TRBJ1-2 | few | TRBV6-2/TRBV6-3 | CASSYIQIPTANYGYTF | TGTGCCAGCAGTTATATCCAAATACCGACAGCTAACTATGGCTACACCTTC
TRBD1 | TRBJ2-2 | - | TRBV6-1 | CASHRGVGELFF | TGTGCCAGCCACAGGGGTGTCGGGGAGCTGTTTTTT
- | TRBJ1-6 | few | TRBV9 | CASSTRLGGVLHF | TGTGCCAGCAGCACCCGATTGGGAGGGGTTCTCCACTTT
- | TRBJ2-1 | - | TRBV10-3 | CAIGSPSPPYNEQFF | TGTGCCATCGGGTCCCCTAGCCCGCCTTACAATGAGCAGTTCTTC
- | TRBJ1-1 | - | TRBV30 | CAWRTGDHTEAFF | TGTGCCTGGAGAACGGGGGATCACACTGAAGCTTTCTTT
- | TRBJ2-7 | - | TRBV20-1 | CSARDRLTNSYEQYF | TGCAGTGCTAGAGATAGACTAACCAATTCCTACGAGCAGTACTTC
TRBD1 | TRBJ2-7 | few | TRBV11-2 | CASSLVVQGGYEQYF | TGTGCCAGCAGCTTAGTGGTACAGGGGGGCTACGAGCAGTACTTC
- | TRBJ1-3 | few | TRBV11-2 | CASSFSAGSSGNTIYF | TGTGCCAGCAGCTTCTCAGCGGGGTCCTCTGGAAACACCATATATTTT
TRBD1 | TRBJ1-1 | few | TRBV7-9 | CASSLLPRQGMNTEAFF | TGTGCCAGCAGCTTACTCCCTAGACAGGGGATGAACACTGAAGCTTTCTTT
- | TRBJ1-1 | - | TRBV18 | CASSPQVGGNTEAFF | TGTGCCAGCTCACCTCAGGTCGGTGGGAACACTGAAGCTTTCTTT
- | TRBJ1-2 | - | TRBV9 | CASSVIQGYGYTF | TGTGCCAGCAGCGTAATCCAGGGCTATGGCTACACCTTC
TRBD1 | TRBJ2-5 | many | TRBV6-1 | CASRKDRGGETQYF | TGTGCCAGCAGGAAGGACAGGGGGGGGGAGACCCAGTACTTC